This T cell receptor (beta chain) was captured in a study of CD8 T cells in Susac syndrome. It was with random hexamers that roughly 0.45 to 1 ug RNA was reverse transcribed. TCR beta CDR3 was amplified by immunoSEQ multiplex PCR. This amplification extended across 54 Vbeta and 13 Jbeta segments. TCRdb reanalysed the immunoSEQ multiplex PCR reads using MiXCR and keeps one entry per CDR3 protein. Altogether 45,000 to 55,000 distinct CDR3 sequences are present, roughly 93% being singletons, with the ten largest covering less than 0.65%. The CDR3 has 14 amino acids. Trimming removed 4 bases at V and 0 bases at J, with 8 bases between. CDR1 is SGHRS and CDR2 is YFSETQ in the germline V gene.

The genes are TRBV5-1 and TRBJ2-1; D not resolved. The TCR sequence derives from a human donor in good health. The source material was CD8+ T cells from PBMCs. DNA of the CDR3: TGCGCCAGCAGCCCATACGGCTCCTACAATGAGCAGTTCTTC. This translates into CASSPYGSYNEQFF. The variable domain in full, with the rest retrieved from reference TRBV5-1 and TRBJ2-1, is KAGVTQTPRYLIKTRGQQVTLSCSPISGHRSVSWYQQTPGQGLQFLFEYFSETQRNKGNFPGRFSGRQFSNSRSEMNVSTLELGDSALYLCASSPYGSYNEQFFGPGTRLTVL.